This T cell receptor (beta chain) was sequenced in a study of blood T cell repertoires in COVID-19 (dated by TCRdb to the early 2020s). For the wider study: Samples covering the acute and convalescent phases of COVID-19 were provided by collaborators in the United States, Italy and Spain. A freely available public database, intended as a resource for researchers studying the immune response to SARS-CoV-2, is where the repertoires were released. The samples were drawn from two sources: the first 160 participants of the ongoing ImmuneRACE study, and 1,000 to 1,500 subjects contributed by 6 global collaborators. Sample metadata almost always included a de-identified subject ID, COVID-19 status, age in years and sex. The dataset comprised deeply sampled blood TCRbeta repertoires from subjects exposed to, actively infected with, or recovered from COVID-19. The material from the prospective study consisted of cDNA or gDNA derived from T cells, B-cell-depleted T cells, or PBMCs. Where available, HLA class I and class II types were taken from metadata supplied by the sample provider and were not determined by assay-based typing.

Another Seattle source contributed samples from volunteer blood donors who had recovered from COVID-19. The collaborating institutions used their own protocols to collect whole blood in K2EDTA tubes. Collaborator samples were shipped for TCRbeta analysis as frozen whole blood, isolated PBMCs, or DNA extracted from either sample type. The immunoSEQ Assay, a bias-controlled multiplex PCR, was used to amplify TCRbeta CDR3 regions from genomic DNA. From the authors' description of their analysis: Within the assay, amplification of reference gene primers was used to estimate how many nucleated cells each sample contained. To quantify the absolute abundance of each unique TCRbeta CDR3 rearrangement, sequence reads were collapsed and filtered. Productive Simpson clonality was computed per sample as the square root of Simpson's diversity index over productive rearrangements. TCRdb stores this immuneACCESS table with in-frame sequences only. Part of the clones is absent; in the studies checked, under half of the shortfall reflects unresolved V genes, and no reason is known for the rest. Clonal size and the V and J genes are those of that table, whereas D and trimming came from the DNA. The sample profile shows 200,000 to 250,000 clones; around 80% of them were found once. Jointly, the top ten make up about 1.4% of the sample.

Results and caveats for the whole study, not just this receptor: The amount of clinical and demographic metadata varied by source and participant and was provided uncurated.

Comment on this clone: Its binding antigen is unknown. Per-base qualities were not stored, and no clone one base away is much larger.

Sequencing was performed on peripheral blood. This receptor was taken from a woman in her thirties or forties who had recovered from COVID-19.

Here the CDR3 is given as CASSLAGRDEKLFF. The DNA is TGTGCCAGCAGTTTAGCGGGGCGTGATGAAAAACTGTTTTTT. The V gene is TRBV28 and the J gene is TRBJ1-4; TRBD1 is a weak D gene call, 5 bases matching. The CDR3, from cysteine to phenylalanine, totals 14 residues. Here the CDR3 DNA is all that survives: 42 bases in frame from base 1. V lost 2 bases and J lost 6 bases; the stretch between them is 10 bases long. Per the germline V gene, MDHEN is the CDR1 and SYDVKM is the CDR2. With the rest looked up from the reference TRBV28 and TRBJ1-4 genes rather than sequenced, the full variable domain is DVKVTQSSRYLVKRTGEKVFLECVQDMDHENMFWYRQDPGLGLRLIYFSYDVKMKEKGDIPEGYSVSREKKERFSLILESASTNQTSMYLCASSLAGRDEKLFFGSGTQLSVL.